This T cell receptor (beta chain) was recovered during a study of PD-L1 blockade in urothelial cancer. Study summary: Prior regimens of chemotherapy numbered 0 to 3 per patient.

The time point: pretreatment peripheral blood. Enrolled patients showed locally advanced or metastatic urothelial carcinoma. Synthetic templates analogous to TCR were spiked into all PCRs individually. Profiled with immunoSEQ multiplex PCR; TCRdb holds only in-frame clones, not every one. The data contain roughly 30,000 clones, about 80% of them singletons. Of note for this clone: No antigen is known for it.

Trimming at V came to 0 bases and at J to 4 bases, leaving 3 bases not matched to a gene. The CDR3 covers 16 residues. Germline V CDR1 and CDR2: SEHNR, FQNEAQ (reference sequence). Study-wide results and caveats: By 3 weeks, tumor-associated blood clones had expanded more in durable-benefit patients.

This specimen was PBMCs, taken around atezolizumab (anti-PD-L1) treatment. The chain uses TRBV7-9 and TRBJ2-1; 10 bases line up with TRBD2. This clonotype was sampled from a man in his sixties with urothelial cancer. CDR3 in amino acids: CASSLALAGEYNEQFF. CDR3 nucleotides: TGTGCCAGCAGCTTAGCTCTAGCGGGAGAATACAATGAGCAGTTCTTC.